Below, 14 T cell receptor beta chains from the same sample are listed, as sequenced in a study of control samples from healthy donors and cancer patients. Some clones are missing from TCRdb's copy, which holds only in-frame ones; the method was immunoSEQ multiplex PCR. This table has about 120,000 clones, roughly 93% appearing once. The sample comprised blood. Receptor source: a man aged 25-45 years in good health.

This clone has only one observation. The chain has TRBV11-2 and TRBJ2-5, with D possibly being TRBD2 (6 bases). V was shortened by 3 bases and J by 0 bases, with 8 bases between the two germline ends. CDR3 length equals 14 residues. Germline CDR1 is SGHAT and CDR2 is FQNNGV. CDR3 sequence: CASSFGTYQETQYF. CDR3 in DNA: TGTGCCAGCAGCTTCGGGACTTACCAAGAGACCCAGTACTTC.

V gene TRBV2 combines with J gene TRBJ2-3; the D is unclear. The germline gives CDR1 SNHLY, CDR2 FYNNEI. V dropped 6 bases and J dropped 0 bases, with 7 bases sitting between them. The CDR3 extends over 13 amino acids. The chain's CDR3 is CASRVGSTDTQYF. CDR3 DNA sequence: TGTGCCAGCAGGGTGGGGAGCACAGATACGCAGTATTTT.

The V and J genes are TRBV5-1 and TRBJ2-7; 8 positions agree with TRBD2. This CDR3 is 17 amino acids long. J lost 3 bases, V lost 2 bases, and 13 bases had no gene match. Germline assignment: CDR1 SGHRS and CDR2 YFSETQ. CDR3 region: CASSFVPTSASHYEQYF. The CDR3 nucleotides read TGCGCCAGCAGCTTCGTGCCGACTAGCGCTTCACACTACGAGCAGTACTTC.

This clone was counted a few times. This chain links TRBV6-5 with TRBJ1-2; D is undetermined. V was clipped by 1 base and J by 2 bases, with 8 bases between them. Germline V gene data show CDR1 as MNHEY and CDR2 as SVGAGI. The CDR3 runs to 14 residues. CDR3 sequence: CASSYFGKNYGYTF. As DNA, the CDR3 is TGTGCCAGCAGTTACTTTGGGAAGAACTATGGCTACACCTTC.

The chain uses TRBV6-5 and TRBJ1-1; no clear D gene. The germline V gene encodes CDR1 MNHEY and CDR2 SVGAGI. The CDR3 sequence is 15 residues long. V was pared by 2 bases and J by 0 bases, with 10 bases between. The CDR3 sequence is CASSYRSILNTEAFF. The CDR3 nucleotides read TGTGCCAGCAGTTACAGGTCGATTTTGAACACTGAAGCTTTCTTT.

J is TRBJ1-2 and V is TRBV5-6; D gene unclear. CDR1 is SGHDT, CDR2 YYEEEE, per germline. Trimming pared 4 bases from V and 4 bases from J, leaving 23 bases between. CDR3 size: 17 residues. CDR3 nucleotides: TGTGCCAGCAGCAAAGGGCCAGAAAGGGTCTCGACCTATGGCTACACCTTC. Translated, it gives CASSKGPERVSTYGYTF. The whole variable domain, remainder taken from reference TRBV5-6 and TRBJ1-2, is DAGVTQSPTHLIKTRGQQVTLRCSPKSGHDTVSWYQQALGQGPQFIFQYYEEEERQRGNFPDRFSGHQFPNYSSELNVNALLLGDSALYLCASSKGPERVSTYGYTFGSGTRLTVV.

The rearrangement links TRBV30 to TRBJ2-2, with D perhaps TRBD1 or TRBD2 (5 bases each). V lost 4 bases and J 5 bases, leaving 23 bases between the germline ends. From germline, CDR1 is GTSNPN and CDR2 SVGIG (reference sequence). The CDR3 spans 17 residues. The CDR3 nucleotides are TGTGCCTGGACCCCCCTCCGGGGCGCGAGCTCTACCGGGGAGCTGTTTTTT. It codes for CAWTPLRGASSTGELFF.

The V call is TRBV6-6, the J call TRBJ2-7; D remains ambiguous. This CDR3 contains 14 residues. The germline gives CDR1 MNHNY, CDR2 SVGAGI (reference sequence). V was clipped by 6 bases and J by 0 bases, with 12 bases between them. CDR3 sequence reads: CASSYQEFSYEQYF. Written as DNA, the CDR3 is TGTGCCAGCAGCTACCAGGAGTTCTCCTACGAGCAGTACTTC.

The J gene is TRBJ2-1, the V gene TRBV11-2, with 10 bases fitting TRBD2. Germline lookup yields CDR1 SGHAT and CDR2 FQNNGV. The CDR3 spans 17 residues. V gave up 6 bases and J gave up 2 bases; unmatched junction bases: 10. This CDR3 is CASRVRLAGVPYNEQFF. CDR3 DNA: TGTGCCAGCAGGGTGAGGCTAGCGGGGGTCCCCTACAATGAGCAGTTCTTC.

As regards this clone: Here the CDR3 omits its conserved ending phenylalanine or tryptophan, so a read error is the likely source. Because the CDR3's place on the DNA is in doubt, the DNA is left out and the CDR3 is given as listed by TCRdb. CDR3 in amino acids: CASSLVGIEEWENFL. The chain has TRBV11-2 and TRBJ1-1. With termini counted, the CDR3 has 15 amino acids. Germline V lookup: CDR1 SGHAT, CDR2 FQNNGV.

The chain joins TRBV4-2 to TRBJ1-2; D is unresolved. The CDR3 has 17 amino acids. V shed 0 bases and J shed 5 bases, with 19 bases lying between them. Per the germline V gene, CDR1 is LGHNA and CDR2 is YNFKEQ. The CDR3 reads CASSQEAGSVSLYGYTF. The CDR3 region has the DNA TGTGCCAGCAGCCAAGAAGCGGGGTCCGTCTCTTTGTATGGCTACACCTTC.

The chain combines TRBV18 with TRBJ1-4, with D possibly matching TRBD1 (6 bases). This CDR3 has 17 residues. Trimming took 3 bases from V and 8 from J, leaving 22 bases between them. Germline V CDR1 and CDR2: KGHSH, LQKENI. Here the CDR3 reads CASSPFPQGTLGEKLFF. The CDR3 region has the DNA TGTGCCAGCTCACCCTTCCCCCAGGGGACTCTGGGAGAAAAACTGTTTTTT.

The chain recombines TRBV4-1 with TRBJ2-1, with 7 bases identical to TRBD2. This CDR3 region has 15 residues. Germline-derived CDR1 and CDR2 are MGHRA and YSYEKL. The V segment lost 0 bases and the J segment 4 bases; nucleotides outside the gene matches: 3. As DNA, the CDR3 is TGCGCCAGCAGCCAAGAGGGCGGGGGTTACAATGAGCAGTTCTTC. Translation gives CASSQEGGGYNEQFF.

This chain connects TRBV18 to TRBJ2-1, with D uncertain. The CDR3 runs to 12 residues. Trimming stripped 2 bases from V and 9 bases from J, with 8 bases between. The germline V gene encodes CDR1 KGHSH and CDR2 LQKENI. CDR3 region: CASSPWGTEQFF. For the CDR3, the DNA is TGTGCCAGCTCACCATGGGGTACTGAGCAGTTCTTC. Complete variable domain (other parts from reference TRBV18 and TRBJ2-1): NAGVMQNPRHLVRRRGQEARLRCSPMKGHSHVYWYRQLPEEGLKFMVYLQKENIIDESGMPKERFSAEFPKEGPSILRIQQVVRGDSAAYFCASSPWGTEQFFGPGTRLTVL.